The TCR beta chain described here comes from a study of regulatory T cells in long-lasting Graves disease. Regarding the study as a whole: Persistent Graves' patients showed less TCR diversity than newly diagnosed patients showed. Among samples with persistent disease, TRBV28, TRBJ1-2 and TRBJ2-5 were favored. Persistent patients had more shared public clonotypes (2,741) than new patients (approximately 920).

The CDR3 length is 14 residues. Trimming stripped 2 bases from V and 0 bases from J, with 6 bases between. Arm-PCR of CDR3 regions and iRepertoire HTBI primers were the basis on which TCR beta libraries were built. TCRdb reprocessed the multiplex PCR reads with MiXCR, giving one entry per CDR3 protein. This sample has hundreds of thousands of distinct CDR3 sequences, with roughly a sixth found just once. This clonotype occurred a few times. No antigen is known for it. Documented time point: newly diagnosed GD, antithyroid drugs for less than 3 months. Scientists built the TCR library using RNA that was extracted from PBMCs.

Sequencing used peripheral blood mononuclear cells (PBMCs), obtained at new diagnosis, from a patient treated with antithyroid drugs. The TCR sequence derives from a female donor with Graves disease. The chain links TRBV12-3 or TRBV12-4 to TRBJ2-3; D uncertain. The CDR3 nucleotides are TGTGCCAGCAGTTTAACGGATAGCACAGATACGCAGTATTTT. Translating gives CASSLTDSTDTQYF.